The following is a TCR beta chain sequence with its context. Its target is not known. The sample comes from a study of somatic mutations in cytotoxic T cells in rheumatoid arthritis. Study findings and constraints: CD8+ T-cell clonality did not differ significantly between rheumatoid arthritis patients and age-matched healthy controls.

Sequencing was performed with immunoSEQ multiplex PCR; in TCRdb, only in-frame clones are kept and a portion is missing. The data contain just under 30,000 clones, approximately 86% of them singletons. The CDR3 runs to 14 residues. Germline-derived CDR1 and CDR2 are SGHDT and YYEEEE. V lost 1 base and J lost 12, with 17 bases in between. This chain uses TRBV5-6 with TRBJ2-1; no reliable D call. The sequenced sample was CD8+ T cells sorted from blood. The TCR sequence derives from an adult with rheumatoid arthritis. This CDR3 is CASSLSGDASGQFF. CDR3 sequence (DNA): TGTGCCAGCAGCTTGTCAGGAGACGCCTCGGGGCAGTTCTTC.